These 15 T cell receptor beta chains came from one sample sequenced in a study of T cells in Graves' hyperthyroidism and ophthalmopathy. RNA transcripts were the template for amplifying TCR beta CDR3 regions. In the first-round RT-PCR of the TCR CDR3, the HTBI primer set was used. Each CDR3 protein gets one entry after TCRdb re-called the multiplex PCR reads with MiXCR. The table has roughly 570,000 distinct CDR3 sequences, 46% seen once; the top ten hold approximately 8.4%. Source material: peripheral blood or thyroid tissue (not recorded which). Receptors were obtained from a woman aged 18 to 35 with Graves' hyperthyroidism.

The chain combines TRBV20-1 with TRBJ1-5; tentatively, D is TRBD1 (6 bases). Germline values: CDR1 DFQATT, CDR2 SNEGSKA (reference sequence). The V and J ends lost 1 base and 0 bases respectively, with 13 bases between them. This CDR3 region has 16 residues. Here the CDR3 DNA reads TGCAGTGCTAGAGCGGGAGGGGGGAATAGCAATCAGCCCCAGCATTTT. This encodes CSARAGGGNSNQPQHF.

The chain couples TRBV24-1 to TRBJ1-6, with no clear D. V was shortened by 4 bases and J by 2 bases, with 2 bases between the two germline ends. CDR1 is KGHDR, CDR2 SFDVKD, per germline. This CDR3 is 13 amino acids long. The CDR3 loop reads CATSDTYNSPLHF. DNA for the CDR3: TGTGCCACCAGTGACACCTATAATTCACCCCTCCACTTT.

This clonotype was recorded many times. The chain combines TRBV6-1 with TRBJ2-6; D gene unclear. CDR1 and CDR2 from the germline V gene are MNHNS and SASEGT. The V end lost 6 bases, the J end lost 2 bases, and 14 bases lay between the germline ends. This CDR3 is 16 amino acids long. This CDR3 is CASRIISFPGANVLTF. CDR3 bases: TGTGCCAGCAGAATTATTAGCTTTCCTGGGGCCAACGTCCTGACTTTC.

This chain uses TRBV6-6 with TRBJ1-4; possible D gene TRBD1, 5 bases. The CDR3 totals 15 residues. V gave up 4 bases and J gave up 6 bases, with 15 bases separating them. The germline V gene encodes CDR1 MNHNY and CDR2 SVGAGI (reference sequence). CDR3 sequence (DNA): TGTGCCAGCAGTTGGGGCTCGCGGGGCGATGAAAAACTGTTTTTT. Translating gives CASSWGSRGDEKLFF.

Of note for this clonotype: The junction differs from germline at one of its ends, possibly a read error. This rearrangement joins TRBV4-1 to TRBJ2-7; D uncertain. The CDR3 runs 13 residues. Germline CDR1 is MGHRA and CDR2 is YSYEKL. The CDR3 DNA reads as TGCGCCAGCAGTCCCCGTCTCGGAGAAGAGCAGAACTTC. Translation: CASSPRLGEEQNF.

This clonotype was recorded at least ten times. The chain carries TRBV9 and TRBJ1-1; D is unclear. This CDR3 contains 15 residues. Germline V gene lookup returns CDR1 SGDLS and CDR2 YYNGEE. V shed 0 bases and J shed 3 bases, with 12 bases lying between them. CDR3 in DNA: TGTGCCAGCAGCGTAGGGTGGGAATCAGACACTGAAGCTTTCTTT. It specifies CASSVGWESDTEAFF.

The sample holds one count of this clonotype. This sequence joins TRBV6-1 and TRBJ2-7, with D maybe TRBD1 (6 bases). Trimming stripped 6 bases from V and 0 bases from J, with 12 bases between. The germline V gene has CDR1 MNHNS and CDR2 SASEGT. The CDR3 length is 14 residues. CDR3 amino acids: CASSWDTGSYEQYF. DNA for the CDR3: TGTGCCAGCAGCTGGGACACAGGCTCCTACGAGCAGTACTTC.

This clonotype was detected ten times or more. The rearrangement joins TRBV5-8 to TRBJ2-7; D is possibly TRBD1 (6 bases). CDR3 length: 14 residues. The germline CDR1 and CDR2 sequences are SGHTS and YDEGEE. V was shortened by 4 bases and J by 4 bases, with 15 bases between the two germline ends. The CDR3 spells CASSQVQGTYEQYF. Here the CDR3 DNA reads TGTGCCAGCAGCCAGGTGCAGGGGACATACGAGCAGTACTTC. Full variable domain (outside the CDR3, taken from reference TRBV5-8 and TRBJ2-7): EAGVTQSPTHLIKTRGQQATLRCSPISGHTSVYWYQQALGLGLQFLLWYDEGEERNRGNFPPRFSGRQFPNYSSELNVNALELEDSALYLCASSQVQGTYEQYFGPGTRLTVT.

Comments on this clonotype: The CDR3 ends on some other residue instead of the conserved phenylalanine or tryptophan, so this is likely a read error. It is unclear where the CDR3 begins or ends on the DNA, so no DNA is shown, and the CDR3 is as TCRdb lists it. CDR3 sequence reads: CASSPGNT. The genes are TRBV7-3 and TRBJ2-6; the table assigns TRBD2, which was not confirmed against the DNA. Termini included, the CDR3 measures 8 amino acids. CDR1 and CDR2 (germline): SGHTA, FQGTGA.

The chain joins TRBV12-3 or TRBV12-4 to TRBJ2-7; weak D call: TRBD2 (6 bases). V lost 0 bases, J lost 3 bases, and 15 bases lay in between. CDR3 length equals 16 residues. The CDR3 nucleotides are TGTGCCAGCAGTTTAGCGCAGGGCAGGGACTTCTACGAGCAGTACTTC. This encodes CASSLAQGRDFYEQYF.

This clonotype was observed a handful of times. The chain uses TRBV20-1 and TRBJ2-2, with a tentative D call TRBD2 (6 bases). Trimming cost V 6 bases and J 0 bases, with 11 bases left between them. This CDR3 has 14 residues. CDR1 is DFQATT, CDR2 SNEGSKA, per germline (reference sequence). CDR3 nucleotides: TGCAGTGCCTCAGGGACTTCGAACACCGGGGAGCTGTTTTTT. It specifies CSASGTSNTGELFF.

This clonotype was counted at least ten times. The CDR3 nucleotides read TGTGCCAGCAGCAACCGGGACAGGGACTACGAGCAGTACTTC. Translating it yields CASSNRDRDYEQYF. This sequence joins TRBV5-4 and TRBJ2-7; 9 bases align to TRBD1. V was pared by 4 bases and J by 3 bases, with 5 bases of the junction left unmatched. Germline loops: CDR1 SGHNT, CDR2 YYREEE (reference sequence). The length of the CDR3 is 14 residues.

Comments on this clonotype: At one end, the junction sequence differs from germline, possibly due to a read error. This chain joins TRBV11-2 and TRBJ2-7; TRBD2 is a possible D gene (5 bases). The DNA end favors TRBJ2-1, so the J call may be wrong. The germline gives CDR1 SGHAT, CDR2 FQNNGV. The CDR3 runs 15 residues. The CDR3 nucleotides read TGTGCCAGCAGCTCCAACGGGAAGGGCCCCAATGGGCAGTTCTTC. Protein: CASSSNGKGPNGQFF.

Points on this clonotype: A read error may be the cause here, since a much bigger clone is one base away. The chain employs TRBV12-3 or TRBV12-4 and TRBJ2-2; TRBD2 aligns across 10 bases. J lost 3 bases, V lost 8 bases, and 15 bases had no gene match. The CDR3 sequence is 18 residues long. CDR3 region: CASDGVEREGQYTGELFF. In DNA form, the CDR3 reads TGTGCCAGCGATGGGGTCGAGCGGGAGGGCCAGTACACCGGGGAGCTGTTTTTT.

The CDR3 nucleotides are TGTGCCAGCTCCCCCGGGACAGGGAAGGCCTACGAGCAGTACTTC. Amino acids: CASSPGTGKAYEQYF. The chain joins TRBV11-2 to TRBJ2-7; TRBD1 matches at 9 bases. This CDR3 comprises 15 residues. Trimming removed 8 bases from V and 2 bases from J; junction bases left unmatched: 10. Per the germline V gene, CDR1 is SGHAT and CDR2 is FQNNGV. Supplemented by reference TRBV11-2 and TRBJ2-7, the full variable domain reads EAGVAQSPRYKIIEKRQSVAFWCNPISGHATLYWYQQILGQGPKLLIQFQNNGVVDDSQLPKDRFSAERLKGVDSTLKIQPAKLEDSAVYLCASSPGTGKAYEQYFGPGTRLTVT.